Shown below are 8 T cell receptor beta chains from a single sample sequenced in a study of identical twins. TCRdb reprocessed the 5' RACE reads via MiXCR and lists one record per CDR3 protein. Of 350,000 to 450,000 distinct CDR3 sequences detected, about 18% appear once; the ten largest clones hold 10% to 15%. The sequencing sample was made of naive T cells sorted from blood. The receptors originated from a man between 50 and 59 years old in good health.

This clonotype has a count of ten or more. The chain combines TRBV4-2 with TRBJ2-4; D remains unclear. This CDR3 is 14 amino acids long. Germline values: CDR1 LGHNA, CDR2 YNFKEQ. Trimming took off 1 base at V and 0 bases at J, with 4 bases between the two ends. The CDR3 region has the DNA TGTGCCAGCAGCCAAGGTGGAGCCAAAAACATTCAGTACTTC. This sequence encodes CASSQGGAKNIQYF.

The chain combines TRBV12-3 or TRBV12-4 with TRBJ1-5; no clear D. The CDR3 runs to 16 residues. V shed 8 bases and J shed 1 base, with 18 bases lying between them. Here the CDR3 reads CASGGLGTASNQPQHF. The CDR3 DNA is TGTGCCAGCGGTGGGTTGGGAACAGCGAGCAATCAGCCCCAGCATTTT.

In its sample, this clonotype was seen many times. The chain has TRBV10-3 and TRBJ1-1; a weak D match, TRBD1 (5 bases). Germline-derived CDR1 and CDR2 are ENHRY and SYGVKD. With 2 bases removed from V and 4 bases from J, the gap between germline ends came to 14 bases. The CDR3 runs 15 residues. The DNA of the CDR3 is TGTGCCATCAGTGAGCCCGGCAGGGCGGTCACTGAAGCTTTCTTT. This encodes CAISEPGRAVTEAFF.

This clonotype was observed at least ten times. The chain joins TRBV5-1 to TRBJ2-3; D is uncertain. Trimming left V 3 bases short and J 2 bases short, with 7 bases between. The CDR3 has 13 amino acids. CDR1 and CDR2 (germline): SGHRS, YFSETQ. The CDR3 loop reads CASSYSPTDTQYF. Written as DNA, the CDR3 is TGCGCCAGCAGCTACAGCCCCACAGATACGCAGTATTTT. Variable domain in full (rest from reference TRBV5-1 and TRBJ2-3): KAGVTQTPRYLIKTRGQQVTLSCSPISGHRSVSWYQQTPGQGLQFLFEYFSETQRNKGNFPGRFSGRQFSNSRSEMNVSTLELGDSALYLCASSYSPTDTQYFGPGTRLTVL.

Points on this clonotype: Without the conserved terminal phenylalanine or tryptophan, this CDR3 likely stems from a read error. Because the CDR3's place on the DNA is in doubt, the DNA is left out and the CDR3 is given as listed by TCRdb. This sequence joins TRBV15 and TRBJ2-3; the table calls TRBD1, which could not be checked here. CDR1 is LNHNV and CDR2 is YYDKDF in the germline V gene (reference sequence). The CDR3 has 13 residues if both end residues are counted. The CDR3 sequence is CATSRAYAGGQGV.

This chain joins TRBV20-1 and TRBJ2-7; D is perhaps TRBD2 (6 bases). This CDR3 comprises 18 residues. Trimming left V 6 bases short and J 0 bases short, with 27 bases between. CDR1 and CDR2 (germline): DFQATT, SNEGSKA (reference sequence). The DNA for the CDR3 is TGCAGTGCCCCCGGGGGTAGGTTCTTAAGAACAGACTCCTACGAGCAGTACTTC. This sequence encodes CSAPGGRFLRTDSYEQYF.

This clonotype came up many times. The genes are TRBV7-3 and TRBJ2-7, with 8 bases fitting TRBD1. The V gene's germline CDR1 is SGHTA and CDR2 FQGTGA. This CDR3 comprises 15 residues. V lost 0 bases and J lost 3; bases outside the gene matches: 4. In DNA, the CDR3 is TGTGCCAGCAGCTTAACGGGCGGACAGGGCTACGAGCAGTACTTC. It translates to CASSLTGGQGYEQYF.

This clonotype has at least ten counts. The chain has TRBV28 and TRBJ2-7, with 7 positions matching TRBD1. CDR1 is MDHEN and CDR2 is SYDVKM in the germline V gene. Unmatched junction bases numbered 6, after V lost 7 bases and J lost 6 bases. The CDR3 is made up of 12 amino acids. The CDR3, as DNA: TGTGCCAGCACCCTCGACAGGGTCGAGCAGTACTTC. Its translation: CASTLDRVEQYF.